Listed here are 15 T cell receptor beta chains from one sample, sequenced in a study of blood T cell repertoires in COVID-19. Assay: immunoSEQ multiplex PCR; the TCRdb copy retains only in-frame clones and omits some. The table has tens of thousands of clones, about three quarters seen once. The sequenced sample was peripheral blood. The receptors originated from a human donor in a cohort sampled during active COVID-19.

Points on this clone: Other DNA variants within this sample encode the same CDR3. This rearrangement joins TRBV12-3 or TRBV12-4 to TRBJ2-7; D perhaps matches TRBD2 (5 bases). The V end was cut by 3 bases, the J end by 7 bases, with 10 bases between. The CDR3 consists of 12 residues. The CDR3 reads CASSFDEREQYF. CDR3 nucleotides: TGTGCCAGCAGTTTCGACGAGCGGGAGCAGTACTTC.

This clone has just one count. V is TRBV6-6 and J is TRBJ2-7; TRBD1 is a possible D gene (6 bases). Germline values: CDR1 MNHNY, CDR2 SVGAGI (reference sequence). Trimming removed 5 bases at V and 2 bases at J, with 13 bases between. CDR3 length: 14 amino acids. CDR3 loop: CASSRQVTTYEQYF. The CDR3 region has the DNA TGTGCCAGCAGTAGACAGGTTACGACCTACGAGCAGTACTTC.

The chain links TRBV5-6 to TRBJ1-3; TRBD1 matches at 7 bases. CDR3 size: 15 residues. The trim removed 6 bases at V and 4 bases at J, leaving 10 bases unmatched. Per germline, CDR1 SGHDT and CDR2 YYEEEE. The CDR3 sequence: CASTRGTVSGNTIYF. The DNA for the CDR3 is TGTGCCAGCACTAGGGGGACAGTCTCCGGAAACACCATATATTTT.

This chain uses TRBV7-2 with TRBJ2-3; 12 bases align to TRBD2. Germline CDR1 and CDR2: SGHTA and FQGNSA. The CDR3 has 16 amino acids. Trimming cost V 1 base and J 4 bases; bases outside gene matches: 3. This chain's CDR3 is CASSLVPSGGADTQYF. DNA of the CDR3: TGTGCCAGCAGCTTAGTCCCTAGCGGGGGGGCAGATACGCAGTATTTT.

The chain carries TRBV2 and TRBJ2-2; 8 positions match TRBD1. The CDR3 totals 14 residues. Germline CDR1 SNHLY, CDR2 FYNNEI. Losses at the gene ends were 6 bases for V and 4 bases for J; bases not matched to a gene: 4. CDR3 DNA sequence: TGTGCCAGCAGGGACAGGGTAGGCACCGGGGAGCTGTTTTTT. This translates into CASRDRVGTGELFF. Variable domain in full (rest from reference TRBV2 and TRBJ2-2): EPEVTQTPSHQVTQMGQEVILRCVPISNHLYFYWYRQILGQKVEFLVSFYNNEISEKSEIFDDQFSVERPDGSNFTLKIRSTKLEDSAMYFCASRDRVGTGELFFGEGSRLTVL.

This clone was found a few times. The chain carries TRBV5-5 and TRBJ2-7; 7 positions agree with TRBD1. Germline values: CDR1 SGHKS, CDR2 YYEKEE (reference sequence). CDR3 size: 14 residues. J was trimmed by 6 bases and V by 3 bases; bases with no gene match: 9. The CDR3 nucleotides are TGTGCCAGCAGCTCCACAGGGGCACCTACCGAGCAGTACTTC. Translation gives CASSSTGAPTEQYF.

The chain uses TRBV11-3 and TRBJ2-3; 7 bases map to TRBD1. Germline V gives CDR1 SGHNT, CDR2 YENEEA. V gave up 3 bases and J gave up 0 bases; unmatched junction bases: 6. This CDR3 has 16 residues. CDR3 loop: CASSFLRGPSTDTQYF. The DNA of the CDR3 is TGTGCCAGCAGCTTCTTAAGGGGGCCTAGCACAGATACGCAGTATTTT.

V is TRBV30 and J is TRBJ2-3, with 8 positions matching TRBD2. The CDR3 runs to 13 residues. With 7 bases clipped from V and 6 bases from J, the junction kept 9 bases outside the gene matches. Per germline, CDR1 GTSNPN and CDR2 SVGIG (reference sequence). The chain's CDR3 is CASGGGQSDTQYF. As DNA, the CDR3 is TGTGCCTCCGGGGGGGGCCAATCTGATACGCAGTATTTT.

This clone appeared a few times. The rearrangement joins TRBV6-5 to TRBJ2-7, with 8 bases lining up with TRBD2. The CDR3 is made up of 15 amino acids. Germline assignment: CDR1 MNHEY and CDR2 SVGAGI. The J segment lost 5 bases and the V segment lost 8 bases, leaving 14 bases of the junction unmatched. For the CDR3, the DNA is TGTGCCAGCGGGGGACTAGTGGGGGCCTCTCACGAGCAGTACTTC. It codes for CASGGLVGASHEQYF.

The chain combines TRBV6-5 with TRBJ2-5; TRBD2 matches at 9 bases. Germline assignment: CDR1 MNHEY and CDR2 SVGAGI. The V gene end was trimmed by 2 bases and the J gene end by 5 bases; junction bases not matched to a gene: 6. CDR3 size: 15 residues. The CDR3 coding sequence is TGTGCCAGCAGTTACCGGCGGGGGGGCTTGGAGACCCAGTACTTC. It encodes CASSYRRGGLETQYF.

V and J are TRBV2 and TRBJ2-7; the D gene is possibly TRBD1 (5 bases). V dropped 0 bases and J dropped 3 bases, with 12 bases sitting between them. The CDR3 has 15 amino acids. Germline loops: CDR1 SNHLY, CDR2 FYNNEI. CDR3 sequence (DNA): TGTGCCAGCAGTGAAGCGCTTCCAGGGATCTACGAGCAGTACTTC. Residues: CASSEALPGIYEQYF.

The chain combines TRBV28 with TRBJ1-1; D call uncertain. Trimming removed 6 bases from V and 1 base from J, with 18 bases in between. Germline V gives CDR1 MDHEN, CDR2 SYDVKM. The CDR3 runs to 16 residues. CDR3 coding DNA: TGTGCCAGCAGACTCCTAGTTGGGTACGGGAACACTGAAGCTTTCTTT. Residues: CASRLLVGYGNTEAFF.

CDR3 coding DNA: TGTGCCAGCAGCCTCGGGGTAAATGAAAAACTGTTTTTT. Protein product: CASSLGVNEKLFF. V gene TRBV3-1 (or the pseudogene TRBV3-2) combines with J gene TRBJ1-4; D unresolved. V dropped 4 bases and J dropped 5 bases, with 8 bases sitting between them. This CDR3 has 13 amino acids. Germline CDR1 is LGHDT and CDR2 is YNNKEL (reference sequence).

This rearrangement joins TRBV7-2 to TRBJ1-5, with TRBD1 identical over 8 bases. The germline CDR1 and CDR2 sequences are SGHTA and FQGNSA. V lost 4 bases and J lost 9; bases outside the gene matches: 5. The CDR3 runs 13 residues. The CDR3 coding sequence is TGTGCCAGCAGCTGGGGACAGGCCGGGCCCCAGCATTTT. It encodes CASSWGQAGPQHF.

The CDR3: CASSEGTGSSYNSPLHF. For the CDR3, the DNA is TGTGCCAGCAGTGAAGGGACAGGGAGCTCCTATAATTCACCCCTCCACTTT. The chain has TRBV6-1 and TRBJ1-6, with 8 bases that match TRBD1. Per the germline V gene, CDR1 is MNHNS and CDR2 is SASEGT. With V trimmed by 1 base and J by 0 bases, 2 bases remained unmatched. The CDR3 is 17 residues long.